The T cell receptor beta chain described here comes from a study of OX40 agonist ivuxolimab in advanced cancers. Study at large: The group had a mean age of around 60 years, ranged from 23 to 79, and was 80% to 90% male.

General study results and limits: Certain nonresponders likewise exhibited a low normalized T-cell clonal expansion.

The length of the CDR3 is 16 residues. Trimming at V came to 1 base and at J to 5 bases, leaving 10 bases not matched to a gene. Germline loops: CDR1 MGHRA, CDR2 YSYEKL. Assay used: immunoSEQ multiplex PCR; TCRdb lists only in-frame clones, some missing. The repertoire holds some 16,000 clones, more than 65% seen once, with roughly 32% in the top ten. A word on this clone: Its antigen is undetermined.

This chain joins TRBV4-1 and TRBJ2-7; 8 nucleotides align to TRBD2. This clonotype originated in an adult with an advanced solid tumor such as melanoma, head and neck, liver or kidney cancer. The sample here was CD4+ or CD8+ T cells sorted from blood, taken in a trial of the OX40 agonist ivuxolimab. CDR3 DNA: TGCGCCAGCAGCCAAGGCCCGAGCGGGAGTGTCCACGAGCAGTACTTC. Translation gives CASSQGPSGSVHEQYF.